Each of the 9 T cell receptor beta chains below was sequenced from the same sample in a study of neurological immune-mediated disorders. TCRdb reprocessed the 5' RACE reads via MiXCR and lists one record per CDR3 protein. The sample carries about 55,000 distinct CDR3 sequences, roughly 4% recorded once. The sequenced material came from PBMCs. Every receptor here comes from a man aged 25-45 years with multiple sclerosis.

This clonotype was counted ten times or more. The DNA of the CDR3 is TGCGCCAGCAGCACCGCTAGCGGGAGGGCCATGGATGAGCAGTTCTTC. This translates into CASSTASGRAMDEQFF. The chain recombines TRBV5-1 with TRBJ2-1, with 12 bases fitting TRBD2. The trim removed 4 bases at V and 8 bases at J, leaving 10 bases unmatched. The V gene's germline CDR1 is SGHRS and CDR2 YFSETQ. The CDR3 contains 16 residues.

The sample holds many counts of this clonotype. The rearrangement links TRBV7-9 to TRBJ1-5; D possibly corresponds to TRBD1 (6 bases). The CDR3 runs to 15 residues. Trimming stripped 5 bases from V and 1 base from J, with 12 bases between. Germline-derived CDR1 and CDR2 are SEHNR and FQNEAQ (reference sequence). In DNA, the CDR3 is TGTGCCAGCAGCCCGATAGGACAGAGCAATCAGCCCCAGCATTTT. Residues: CASSPIGQSNQPQHF.

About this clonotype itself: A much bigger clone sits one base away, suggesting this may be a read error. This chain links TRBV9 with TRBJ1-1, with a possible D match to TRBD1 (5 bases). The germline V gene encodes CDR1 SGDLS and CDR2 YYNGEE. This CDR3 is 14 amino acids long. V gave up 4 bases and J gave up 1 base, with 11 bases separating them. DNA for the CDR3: TGTGCCAGCAGCCTACAGGCGAAGAACACTGAAGCTTTCTTT. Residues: CASSLQAKNTEAFF.

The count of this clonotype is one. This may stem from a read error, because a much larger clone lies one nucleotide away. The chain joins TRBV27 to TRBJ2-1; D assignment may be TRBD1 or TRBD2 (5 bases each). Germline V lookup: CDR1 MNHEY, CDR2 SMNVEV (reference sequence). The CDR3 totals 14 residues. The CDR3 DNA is TGTGCCAGAAGTTTGCCGGGACCCGGCAATGAGCAGTTCTTC. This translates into CARSLPGPGNEQFF.

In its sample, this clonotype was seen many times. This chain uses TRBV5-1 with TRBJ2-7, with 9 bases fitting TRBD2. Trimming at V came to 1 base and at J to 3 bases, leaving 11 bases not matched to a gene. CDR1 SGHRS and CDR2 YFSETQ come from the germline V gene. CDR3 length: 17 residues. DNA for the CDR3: TGCGCCAGCAGCTTGACCCCCGTGACTAGCGGACTCTACGAGCAGTACTTC. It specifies CASSLTPVTSGLYEQYF. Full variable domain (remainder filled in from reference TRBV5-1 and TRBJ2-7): KAGVTQTPRYLIKTRGQQVTLSCSPISGHRSVSWYQQTPGQGLQFLFEYFSETQRNKGNFPGRFSGRQFSNSRSEMNVSTLELGDSALYLCASSLTPVTSGLYEQYFGPGTRLTVT.

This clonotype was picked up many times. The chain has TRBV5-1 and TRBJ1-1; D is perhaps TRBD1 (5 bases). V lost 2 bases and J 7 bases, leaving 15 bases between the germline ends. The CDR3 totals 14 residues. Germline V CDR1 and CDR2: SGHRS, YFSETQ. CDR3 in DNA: TGCGCCAGCAGCTTCCTGGCGGGGACGGGTGAAGCTTTCTTT. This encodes CASSFLAGTGEAFF.

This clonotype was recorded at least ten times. CDR3: CASSLGPAGNNEQFF. The CDR3 bases are TGTGCCAGCAGCTTAGGACCAGCGGGTAACAATGAGCAGTTCTTC. The chain joins TRBV7-6 to TRBJ2-1; D might be TRBD2 (6 bases). This CDR3 is 15 amino acids long. Trimming removed 1 base from V and 5 bases from J, with 12 bases in between. Germline values: CDR1 SGHVS, CDR2 FNYEAQ.

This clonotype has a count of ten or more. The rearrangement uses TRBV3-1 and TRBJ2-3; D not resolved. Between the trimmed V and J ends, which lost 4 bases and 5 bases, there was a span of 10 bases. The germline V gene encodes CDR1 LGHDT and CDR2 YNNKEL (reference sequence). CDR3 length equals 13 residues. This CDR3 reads CASSRLMGDTQYF. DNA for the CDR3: TGTGCCAGCAGCCGCCTTATGGGAGATACGCAGTATTTT.

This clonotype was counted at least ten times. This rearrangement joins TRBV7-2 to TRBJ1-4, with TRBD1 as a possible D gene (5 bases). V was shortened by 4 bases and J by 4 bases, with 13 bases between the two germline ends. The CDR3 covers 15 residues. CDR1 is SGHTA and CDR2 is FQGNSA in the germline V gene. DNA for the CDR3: TGTGCCAGCAGCTGGGGGACGAATTATAATGAAAAACTGTTTTTT. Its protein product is CASSWGTNYNEKLFF.